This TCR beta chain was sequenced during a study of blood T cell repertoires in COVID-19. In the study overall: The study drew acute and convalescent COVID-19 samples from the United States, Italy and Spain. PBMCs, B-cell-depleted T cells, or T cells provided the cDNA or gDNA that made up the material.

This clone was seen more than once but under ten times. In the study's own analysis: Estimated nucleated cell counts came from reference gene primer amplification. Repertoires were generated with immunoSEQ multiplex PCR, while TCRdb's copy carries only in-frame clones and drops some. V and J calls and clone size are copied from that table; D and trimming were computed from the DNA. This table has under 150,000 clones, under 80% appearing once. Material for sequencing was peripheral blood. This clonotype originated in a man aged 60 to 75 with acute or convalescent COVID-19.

The CDR3 nucleotides read TGTGCCTGGAGTGTACAACAGGGGGCCTATGGCTACACCTTC. Protein product: CAWSVQQGAYGYTF. V is TRBV30 and J is TRBJ1-2; 9 bases map to TRBD1. CDR1 is GTSNPN and CDR2 is SVGIG in the germline V gene (reference sequence). After removal of 0 bases from V and 4 bases from J, the junction contained 3 bases not matched to a gene. The CDR3 contains 14 residues.